At least ten counts were recorded for the clone carrying this T cell receptor (beta chain). Its specificity is unknown. This sample is drawn from a study of Graves' ophthalmopathy and Graves' hyperthyroidism. Overall study findings and caveats: Blood also harbored most expanded thyroid clonotypes above 0.001 frequency. Cross-validated, the 13-signature model showed 87.88%/81.08% sensitivity/specificity, and 80%/75% in the test set. The model's prediction of ophthalmopathy progression had about 70% sensitivity and less than 75% specificity.

V was pared by 5 bases and J by 3 bases, with 8 bases between. The CDR3 covers 12 residues. Germline values: CDR1 SEHNR, CDR2 FQNEAQ (reference sequence). RNA transcripts were the template, and TCR beta CDR3 regions were amplified from them. An opening RT-PCR round employed HTBI primers and preceded a second-round multiplex PCR. TCRdb ran MiXCR on the multiplex PCR reads and lists one entry per CDR3 protein. The sample lists 600,000 to 950,000 distinct CDR3 sequences; 40% were seen once. Thyroid ultrasound, orbital computed tomography, TRAb, serum thyroxine and clinical symptoms formed the basis of diagnosis.

The sequence derives from an adult man with Graves' ophthalmopathy. Sequencing input: peripheral blood. This chain links TRBV7-9 with TRBJ2-7; D uncertain. Here the CDR3 DNA reads TGTGCCAGCAGCCCTTCGCACTACGAGCAGTACTTC. This translates into CASSPSHYEQYF. Together with reference TRBV7-9 and TRBJ2-7, the CDR3 gives the full variable domain: DTGVSQNPRHKITKRGQNVTFRCDPISEHNRLYWYRQTLGQGPEFLTYFQNEAQLEKSRLLSDRFSAERPKGSFSTLEIQRTEQGDSAMYLCASSPSHYEQYFGPGTRLTVT.